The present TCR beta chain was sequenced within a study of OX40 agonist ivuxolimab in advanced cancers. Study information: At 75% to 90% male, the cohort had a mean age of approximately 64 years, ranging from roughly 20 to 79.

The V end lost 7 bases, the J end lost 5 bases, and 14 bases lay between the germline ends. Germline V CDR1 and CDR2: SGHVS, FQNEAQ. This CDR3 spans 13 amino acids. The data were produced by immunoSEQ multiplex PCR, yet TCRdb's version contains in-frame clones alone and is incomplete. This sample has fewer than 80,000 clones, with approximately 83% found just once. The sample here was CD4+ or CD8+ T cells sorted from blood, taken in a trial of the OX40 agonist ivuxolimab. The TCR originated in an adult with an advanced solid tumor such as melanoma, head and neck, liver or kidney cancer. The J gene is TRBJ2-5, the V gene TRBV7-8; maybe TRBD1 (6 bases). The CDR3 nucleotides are TGTGCCAGCACTACTAGGGGGTGGGAGACCCAGTACTTC. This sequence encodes CASTTRGWETQYF.